These 25 T cell receptor beta chains share one sample of origin, sequenced in a study of T cell repertoires in cytomegalovirus infection (dated by TCRdb to about 2019). Sequencer: Illumina HiSeq 1500. TCRdb took the public reads, trimmed them with fastp at Q25, ran MiXCR for clone calling and kept in-frame beta chains. Each entry is one CDR3 protein sequence, shown with its most common DNA and genes. The sample data list roughly 320,000 distinct CDR3 sequences, and more than 8% of these were observed just once. The ten biggest clones cover 4.3% of the sample. The sequenced sample was PBMCs. Receptors originate from a human donor in good health (CMV status not recorded). Some clones in this sample may be carry-over from other donors' samples.

The chain couples TRBV7-2 to TRBJ1-5, with D maybe TRBD1 (5 bases). With 5 bases removed from V and 3 bases from J, the gap between germline ends came to 14 bases. The CDR3 runs 15 residues. Germline CDR1 SGHTA, CDR2 FQGNSA. The CDR3: CASSPLGRVNQPQHF. The DNA of the CDR3 is TGTGCCAGCAGCCCCTTGGGACGGGTCAATCAGCCCCAGCATTTT.

There are many counts of this clonotype. The chain combines TRBV7-2 with TRBJ2-5, with TRBD2 matching 10 bases. The CDR3 extends over 16 amino acids. V was clipped by 5 bases and J by 5 bases; unmatched bases: 11. CDR1 is SGHTA, CDR2 FQGNSA, per germline. The CDR3 DNA sequence: TGTGCCAGCAGCCTTCAGCGGGGGGGCCGGGCGGAGACCCAGTACTTC. This gives the protein CASSLQRGGRAETQYF. The variable domain in full, completed from reference TRBV7-2 and TRBJ2-5, reads GAGVSQSPSNKVTEKGKDVELRCDPISGHTALYWYRQSLGQGLEFLIYFQGNSAPDKSGLPSDRFSAERTGGSVSTLTIQRTQQEDSAVYLCASSLQRGGRAETQYFGPGTRLLVL.

This chain links TRBV20-1 with TRBJ2-7, with 12 bases identical to TRBD2. Germline V gene data show CDR1 as DFQATT and CDR2 as SNEGSKA (reference sequence). This CDR3 has 13 amino acids. The V and J ends lost 6 bases and 4 bases, in that order; junction bases with no gene match: 4. For the CDR3, the DNA is TGCAGTGCCCCCGGGACTAGCGGGTACGAGCAGTACTTC. Translating gives CSAPGTSGYEQYF.

This chain connects TRBV19 to TRBJ2-2; D unclear. Per germline, CDR1 LNHDA and CDR2 SQIVND (reference sequence). Trimming removed 4 bases at V and 1 base at J, with 7 bases between. The CDR3 sequence is 14 residues long. DNA of the CDR3: TGTGCCAGTAGTACCTCTCAGAACACCGGGGAGCTGTTTTTT. This encodes CASSTSQNTGELFF.

This clonotype came up many times. The chain carries TRBV7-6 and TRBJ2-1; TRBD1 is a possible D gene (5 bases). Trimming shortened V by 5 bases and J by 0 bases, and 11 bases separated the two germline ends. The CDR3 is made up of 15 amino acids. Germline CDR1 reads SGHVS; CDR2 reads FNYEAQ. For the CDR3, the DNA is TGTGCCAGCAGCCCTGGGGCAGGCTCCTACAATGAGCAGTTCTTC. It translates to CASSPGAGSYNEQFF.

This clonotype was seen a few times. The rearrangement uses TRBV7-2 and TRBJ2-4; no firm D call. This CDR3 is built from 15 residues. V lost 1 base to trimming and J lost 7 bases, with 14 bases between them. CDR1 is SGHTA and CDR2 is FQGNSA in the germline V gene. CDR3 nucleotide sequence: TGTGCCAGCAGCTTAGATTCTGGACCACCCAACATTCAGTACTTC. As protein: CASSLDSGPPNIQYF.

This clonotype was seen a handful of times. J is TRBJ1-2 and V is TRBV28; D may be TRBD1 (6 bases). Germline V lookup: CDR1 MDHEN, CDR2 SYDVKM. The CDR3 is 15 residues long. Trimming cost V 3 bases and J 4 bases, with 15 bases left between them. CDR3 in amino acids: CASSFVGGRVYGYTF. For the CDR3, the DNA is TGTGCCAGCAGTTTCGTCGGGGGGCGCGTCTATGGCTACACCTTC.

CDR3 nucleotide sequence: TGTGCCACCCGGGGGCGGGGCAATCAGCCCCAGCATTTT. It encodes CATRGRGNQPQHF. This chain connects TRBV28 to TRBJ1-5, with a tentative D call TRBD1 (6 bases). Trimming removed 10 bases from V and 2 bases from J, with 12 bases in between. The CDR3 is 13 amino acids. Germline CDR1 is MDHEN and CDR2 is SYDVKM.

This clonotype came up a few times. The chain recombines TRBV7-2 with TRBJ2-7; 8 positions match TRBD1. V was clipped by 1 base and J by 7 bases; unmatched bases: 9. This CDR3 is built from 15 residues. From germline, CDR1 is SGHTA and CDR2 FQGNSA. Here the CDR3 DNA reads TGTGCCAGCAGCTTAGACCCAGGACAGGGCCAAGAGCAGTACTTC. Its protein is CASSLDPGQGQEQYF.

This clonotype was observed many times. The chain links TRBV7-2 to TRBJ2-1; D possibly corresponds to TRBD1 (6 bases). The CDR3 contains 16 residues. Germline V gene data show CDR1 as SGHTA and CDR2 as FQGNSA. V was clipped by 0 bases and J by 8 bases, with 17 bases between them. The CDR3 here is CASSLAPGVNLYEQFF. The CDR3 DNA is TGTGCCAGCAGCTTAGCGCCAGGGGTTAACCTCTATGAGCAGTTCTTC.

This clonotype was found a few times. V and J are TRBV6-2 or TRBV6-3 and TRBJ1-1; D gene ambiguous. The V end lost 2 bases, the J end lost 0 bases, and 7 bases lay between the germline ends. The CDR3 has 14 residues. Germline CDR1 reads MNHEY; CDR2 reads SVGEGT. The CDR3 DNA reads as TGTGCCAGCAGTTACGCAGGAATGAACACTGAAGCTTTCTTT. It is translated as CASSYAGMNTEAFF.

The chain recombines TRBV7-8 with TRBJ2-7; 8 nucleotides match TRBD1. The length of the CDR3 is 14 residues. Germline V lookup: CDR1 SGHVS, CDR2 FQNEAQ. The J segment lost 2 bases and the V segment lost 6 bases, leaving 6 bases of the junction unmatched. CDR3: CASRPRTGTYEQYF. Here the CDR3 DNA reads TGTGCCAGCAGACCGCGGACAGGGACCTACGAGCAGTACTTC.

This clonotype was recorded a few times. The chain is built from TRBV12-3 or TRBV12-4 and TRBJ1-4; D call uncertain. The CDR3 is 13 amino acids. The ends were cut back, 5 bases at V and 6 bases at J, with 10 bases in the middle. The CDR3 spells CASSPHGDEKLFF. The CDR3 DNA sequence: TGTGCCAGCAGTCCCCACGGGGATGAAAAACTGTTTTTT.

This clonotype appeared many times. The J gene is TRBJ1-2, the V gene TRBV10-3; the D is unclear. This CDR3 is built from 14 residues. Trimming left V 0 bases short and J 2 bases short, with 7 bases between. Germline V gene lookup returns CDR1 ENHRY and CDR2 SYGVKD. In DNA, the CDR3 is TGTGCCATCAGTGAGTCGATTACCAACTATGGCTACACCTTC. Translating it yields CAISESITNYGYTF.

This clonotype appeared many times. The gene calls are TRBV7-2 and TRBJ1-1, with D possibly TRBD1 on 5 matching bases. The V gene's germline CDR1 is SGHTA and CDR2 FQGNSA. CDR3 length: 13 amino acids. The V and J ends lost 7 bases and 6 bases respectively, with 15 bases between them. CDR3 in amino acids: CASKAARGSEAFF. DNA for the CDR3: TGTGCCAGCAAAGCGGCGAGGGGATCTGAAGCTTTCTTT.

CDR3 region: CASSLRQGSLWGYTF. In nucleotides, the CDR3 is TGTGCCAGCAGTTTACGTCAGGGATCCCTGTGGGGCTACACCTTC. This chain joins TRBV28 and TRBJ1-2, with a tentative D call TRBD1 (5 bases). From germline, CDR1 is MDHEN and CDR2 SYDVKM. The CDR3 sequence is 15 residues long. With 2 bases removed from V and 8 bases from J, the gap between germline ends came to 18 bases.

At least ten counts were recorded for this clonotype. The J gene is TRBJ2-2, the V gene TRBV9; 7 nucleotides agree with TRBD2. V was pared by 3 bases and J by 2 bases, with 7 bases of the junction left unmatched. The germline gives CDR1 SGDLS, CDR2 YYNGEE. The CDR3 is 16 residues long. The CDR3 protein is CASSARLADNTGELFF. The CDR3 region has the DNA TGTGCCAGCAGCGCCAGACTAGCAGACAACACCGGGGAGCTGTTTTTT.

The CDR3 loop reads CASSLGGGGNEQFF. The CDR3 region has the DNA TGTGCCAGCAGTTTGGGCGGGGGTGGCAATGAGCAGTTCTTC. The chain couples TRBV12-3 or TRBV12-4 to TRBJ2-1, with TRBD2 matching over 7 bases. CDR3 size: 14 residues. Losses at the gene ends were 3 bases for V and 6 bases for J; bases not matched to a gene: 5.

J is TRBJ1-5 and V is TRBV20-1; tentative D call: TRBD1 (6 bases). Germline CDR1 is DFQATT and CDR2 is SNEGSKA (reference sequence). Trimming left V 5 bases short and J 1 base short, with 12 bases between. The CDR3 extends over 14 amino acids. The CDR3 DNA reads as TGCAGTGCTGGAGGGGGGCCGAGCAATCAGCCCCAGCATTTT. Residues: CSAGGGPSNQPQHF.

A few counts support this clonotype. The chain is built from TRBV20-1 and TRBJ2-7; a weak D match, TRBD2 (5 bases). Germline CDR1 and CDR2: DFQATT and SNEGSKA (reference sequence). CDR3 size: 15 residues. V was clipped by 0 bases and J by 0 bases, with 12 bases between them. CDR3: CSAREPSRSSYEQYF. CDR3 coding DNA: TGCAGTGCTAGAGAGCCTAGCCGAAGCTCCTACGAGCAGTACTTC.

This clonotype was counted ten times or more. The chain carries TRBV7-6 and TRBJ2-5, with a weak D call TRBD2 (5 bases). Looked up from germline, CDR1 is SGHVS and CDR2 is FNYEAQ. The CDR3 spans 16 residues. V was shortened by 1 base and J by 0 bases, with 12 bases between the two germline ends. The CDR3 bases are TGTGCCAGCAGCTTAGGAGCGGATGGGGACCAAGAGACCCAGTACTTC. This codes for CASSLGADGDQETQYF.

This clonotype showed up just a few times. The chain has TRBV10-3 and TRBJ2-1, with 9 bases aligning to TRBD2. The ends lost 1 base at V and 0 bases at J; junction bases unmatched: 7. CDR1 and CDR2 from the germline V gene are ENHRY and SYGVKD. The CDR3 contains 18 residues. The CDR3 bases are TGTGCCATCAGTGAGTTCTTCGGTAGCGGGAGCTCCTACAATGAGCAGTTCTTC. As protein: CAISEFFGSGSSYNEQFF.

This clonotype was counted ten times or more. This chain links TRBV12-3 or TRBV12-4 with TRBJ2-7; 7 nucleotides agree with TRBD1. CDR3 length equals 14 residues. Losses at the gene ends were 5 bases for V and 5 bases for J; bases not matched to a gene: 9. CDR3 region: CASSNNRGRNEQYF. CDR3 in DNA: TGTGCCAGCAGTAACAACAGGGGTAGGAACGAGCAGTACTTC.

In its sample, this clonotype was seen many times. This chain connects TRBV6-2 or TRBV6-3 to TRBJ1-1; 10 bases map to TRBD1. Germline V CDR1 and CDR2: MNHEY, SVGEGT. The CDR3 runs 18 residues. Trimming took 0 bases from V and 2 from J; bases not matched to a gene: 9. This chain's CDR3 is CASSYSMAGTGVNTEAFF. CDR3 nucleotide sequence: TGTGCCAGCAGTTACTCGATGGCCGGGACAGGGGTTAACACTGAAGCTTTCTTT.

This clonotype was counted a few times. One end of the junction is discordant with germline, which a read error may explain. The J gene is TRBJ2-7, the V gene TRBV13, with 10 bases matching TRBD2. There are 12 residues in the CDR3. Germline assignment: CDR1 PRHDT and CDR2 FYEKMQ (reference sequence). The CDR3 nucleotides are TGTGCCAGCAGCTTGGGGCTAGCGGGAGTCTCGTTC. Translation: CASSLGLAGVSF.